The present entry profiles one T cell receptor beta chain with its context. The antigen it binds to is not known. Per-base qualities were not stored, and no clone one base away is much larger. This sample was taken from a study of blood T cell repertoires in COVID-19 (dated by TCRdb to 2020 to 2021). Some background on the complete study: Samples from collaborators originated in the United States, Italy and Spain and spanned both the acute and convalescent phases of COVID-19. HLA class I and class II types, where available, came from metadata supplied by the sample provider rather than from assay-based typing. A freely available public database, intended as a resource for researchers studying the immune response to SARS-CoV-2, is where the repertoires were released. The material from the prospective study consisted of cDNA or gDNA derived from T cells, B-cell-depleted T cells, or PBMCs. A de-identified subject ID, COVID-19 status, age in years and sex were almost always included in the sample metadata. Deeply sampled blood TCRbeta repertoires from subjects exposed to, actively infected with, or recovered from COVID-19 were included in the dataset. The samples were drawn from two sources: the first 160 participants of the ongoing ImmuneRACE study, and over 1,000 subjects contributed by 6 global collaborators. The paper's findings and limits, for the study overall: Clinical and demographic metadata were provided uncurated, with the amount varying by source and participant.

In Seattle, one collaborating source enrolled patients while the infection was active and tracked those patients longitudinally over the course of disease. Each collaborating institution followed its own protocols to collect whole blood in K2EDTA tubes. For TCRbeta analysis, collaborators shipped samples as frozen whole blood, isolated PBMCs, or DNA extracted from either of those sample types. The immunoSEQ Assay, a bias-controlled multiplex PCR, was used to amplify TCRbeta CDR3 regions from genomic DNA. The authors' pipeline ran thus. Within the assay, amplification of reference gene primers was used to estimate how many nucleated cells each sample contained. To quantify the absolute abundance of each unique TCRbeta CDR3 rearrangement, sequence reads were collapsed and filtered. For each sample, productive Simpson clonality was calculated by taking the square root of Simpson's diversity index across productive rearrangements. This is the immuneACCESS table as TCRdb keeps it, with only in-frame sequences that have V and J called. A part of the clones is gone; compared with another copy, unresolved V genes explain less than half, and the rest is unexplained. V and J calls and clone size are copied from that table; D and trimming were computed from the DNA. The sample has fewer than 350,000 clones on record, roughly 89% of them singletons. In total, the top ten clones hold around 4% of the sample.

This TCR came from a woman in her sixties with COVID-19, enrolled during active disease. Sequencing was done on a sample of peripheral blood.

The DNA sequence is TGTGCCAGCAGATACGGACAGGGAGAGACCCAGTACTTC. It specifies CASRYGQGETQYF. The chain couples TRBV2 to TRBJ2-5, with 8 bases in between that match TRBD1. The CDR3 covers 13 residues, taking in both the cysteine and the phenylalanine. The only DNA kept is the CDR3, 39 bases in frame from the first base. For this chain, trimming is 6 bases at the V end and 4 bases at the J end, and the number of junction bases without a gene match is 4. Reading the germline V gene gives CDR1 SNHLY and CDR2 FYNNEI.